What follows are 3 T cell receptor beta chains derived from one specimen sequenced in a study of blood T cell repertoires in COVID-19. The table came from immunoSEQ multiplex PCR; TCRdb's copy has only in-frame clones and leaves some out. The sample consists of roughly 250,000 clones, approximately 85% of them appearing once. The specimen was PBMCs or T cells enriched from blood (not recorded which). The receptor set was obtained from a woman between 25 and 40 years old who had recovered from COVID-19.

This chain uses TRBV6-5 with TRBJ1-5, with D possibly being TRBD1 (5 bases). The germline V and J ends were trimmed by 6 bases and 3 bases, with 12 bases remaining between them. The CDR3 sequence is 14 residues long. Germline lookup yields CDR1 MNHEY and CDR2 SVGAGI. The CDR3 protein is CASSDDSYNQPQHF. CDR3 in DNA: TGTGCCAGCAGCGACGACAGCTACAATCAGCCCCAGCATTTT.

The chain has TRBV7-2 and TRBJ1-2; 7 positions agree with TRBD1. V dropped 0 bases and J dropped 2; count of bases not matched to a gene: 3. The CDR3 runs to 15 residues. Germline CDR1 reads SGHTA; CDR2 reads FQGNSA. DNA for the CDR3: TGTGCCAGCAGCTTAGCCCCGACAGGGAACTATGGCTACACCTTC. It codes for CASSLAPTGNYGYTF.

V is TRBV27 and J is TRBJ1-2, with TRBD1 identical over 9 bases. The V and J ends lost 9 bases and 0 bases, in that order; junction bases with no gene match: 11. This CDR3 region has 16 residues. Germline CDR1 and CDR2: MNHEY and SMNVEV (reference sequence). CDR3 loop: CARAWTGAPANYGYTF. CDR3 nucleotides: TGTGCCAGAGCATGGACAGGGGCCCCGGCTAACTATGGCTACACCTTC.